This TCR beta chain was sequenced in a study of early T cells in non-severe SARS-CoV-2 infection. For the study at large: The authors sequenced bulk RNA from unsorted whole blood, leaving chains unpaired.

In the library, individual cDNA molecules carried attached unique molecular identifiers. TCRdb redid the calling of the 5' RACE reads with MiXCR, one entry per CDR3 protein. The table lists roughly 80,000 distinct CDR3 sequences, around 5.6% of them singletons. The sample holds many counts of this clonotype. Germline trimming cut 2 bases from V and 3 bases from J; bases unmatched to any gene: 6. Germline CDR1 SGDLS, CDR2 YYNGEE. CDR3 length: 15 residues. The genes are TRBV9 and TRBJ2-7; 9 bases agree with TRBD2. The sequence derives from an adult who was a healthcare worker with PCR-confirmed SARS-CoV-2 infection or an uninfected control (not recorded which). The sequencing input was whole blood. CDR3 sequence reads: CASSVSGSQLYEQYF. CDR3 in DNA: TGTGCCAGCAGCGTTAGCGGGAGTCAGCTCTACGAGCAGTACTTC.